This section outlines one T cell receptor (beta chain) sequence together with its context. The data were taken from a study of blood T cell repertoires in COVID-19. Overall study context: Acute-phase and convalescent COVID-19 samples originated in the United States, Italy and Spain. T cells, B-cell-depleted T cells, or PBMCs supplied cDNA or gDNA.

CDR1 LGHNA and CDR2 YNFKEQ come from the germline V gene. Trimming shortened V by 7 bases and J by 8 bases, and 17 bases separated the two germline ends. This CDR3 comprises 13 residues. Each participant's cohort was designated according to participant-reported clinical history. Authors' analysis steps: From reference gene primer amplification, estimates of nucleated cell counts were derived. Produced via immunoSEQ multiplex PCR; TCRdb's table is partial and in-frame only. The DNA was the basis for D and trimming; V, J and clone size are from that table. The top ten clones hold around 2.9% of a sample with about 270,000 clones, roughly nine tenths of them seen once.

This clonotype was sampled from a woman aged 50 to 65 who had recovered from COVID-19. The sequenced material came from PBMCs or T cells enriched from blood (not recorded which). This sequence joins TRBV4-2 and TRBJ1-2, with a weak D call TRBD1 (5 bases). CDR3 bases: TGTGCCAGCAATCTAGGGGATAAGATGGGCTACACCTTC. It specifies CASNLGDKMGYTF.